Many counts were recorded for the clone carrying this T cell receptor (beta chain). The sample comes from a study of identical twins. Germline-derived CDR1 and CDR2 are DFQATT and SNEGSKA (reference sequence). The length of the CDR3 is 15 residues. The V and J ends lost 1 base and 8 bases, in that order; junction bases with no gene match: 10. A universal primer site was added by template switching, and unique molecular identifiers were carried by the cDNA. MiXCR was run by TCRdb on the 5' RACE reads, yielding one entry per CDR3 protein. The data show fewer than 900,000 distinct CDR3 sequences, about 20% seen once. These same data were also listed under a study on T cells expressing NK-cell markers.

Sequencing was carried out using PBMCs. The sequence was collected from a woman under 30 in good health. The chain combines TRBV20-1 with TRBJ2-1, with 8 bases aligning to TRBD2. As DNA, the CDR3 is TGCAGTGCTAGAGGCATAGCGGGACTATCATATGAGCAGTTCTTC. Translating it yields CSARGIAGLSYEQFF.